This entry is about one TCR beta chain. Its cognate antigen is unknown. Clones were read by immunoSEQ multiplex PCR, and TCRdb kept only the in-frame ones, dropping some. The profile shows more than 25,000 clones, around 83% of them singletons. This sample was included in a study of lymphopenia after photon versus proton radiotherapy. Study-level findings and limits: In patients who died, overall survival fell as post-nadir TCR diversity dropped more. After lymphocyte nadir, photon-treated repertoires showed oligoclonal expansion, especially CD8+ Temra. Survival link was tested only in deceased patients; proton benefit remains a possibility.

The CDR3 has 17 amino acids. The J segment lost 3 bases and the V segment lost 5 bases, leaving 9 bases of the junction unmatched. Germline V CDR1 and CDR2: MDHEN, SYDVKM. The rearrangement links TRBV28 to TRBJ1-3; 11 bases align to TRBD1. Sequencing was performed on peripheral blood, taken from a patient treated with photon-based radiotherapy. This TCR was recovered from a woman between 50 and 59 years old with pancreatic cancer. This CDR3 reads CASSGWTGGSRGNTIYF. In DNA, the CDR3 is TGTGCCAGCAGTGGGTGGACAGGGGGCTCTCGTGGAAACACCATATATTTT.